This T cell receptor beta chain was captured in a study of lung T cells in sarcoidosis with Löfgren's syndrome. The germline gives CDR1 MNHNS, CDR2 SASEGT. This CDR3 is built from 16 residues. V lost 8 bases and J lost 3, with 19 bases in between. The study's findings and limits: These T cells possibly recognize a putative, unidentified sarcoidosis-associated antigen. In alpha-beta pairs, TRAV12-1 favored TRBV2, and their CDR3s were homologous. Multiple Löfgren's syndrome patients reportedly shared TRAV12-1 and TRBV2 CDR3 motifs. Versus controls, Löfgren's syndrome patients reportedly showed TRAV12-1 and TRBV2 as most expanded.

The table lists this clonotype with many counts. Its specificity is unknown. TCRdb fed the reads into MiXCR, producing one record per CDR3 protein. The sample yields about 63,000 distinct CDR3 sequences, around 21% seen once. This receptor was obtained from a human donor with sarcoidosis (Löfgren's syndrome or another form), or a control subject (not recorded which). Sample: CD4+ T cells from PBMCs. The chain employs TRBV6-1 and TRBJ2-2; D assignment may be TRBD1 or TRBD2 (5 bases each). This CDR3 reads CASRRWDPRDTGELFF. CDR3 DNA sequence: TGTGCCAGCCGGCGGTGGGACCCTCGGGACACCGGGGAGCTGTTTTTT.